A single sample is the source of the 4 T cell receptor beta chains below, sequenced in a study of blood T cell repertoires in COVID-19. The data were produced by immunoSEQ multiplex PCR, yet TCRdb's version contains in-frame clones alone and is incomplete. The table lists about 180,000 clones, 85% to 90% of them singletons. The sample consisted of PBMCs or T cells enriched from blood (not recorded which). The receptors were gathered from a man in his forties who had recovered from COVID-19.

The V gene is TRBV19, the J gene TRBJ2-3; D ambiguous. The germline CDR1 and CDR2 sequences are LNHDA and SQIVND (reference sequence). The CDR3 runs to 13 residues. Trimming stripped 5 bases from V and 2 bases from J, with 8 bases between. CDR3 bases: TGTGCCAGTAGTCTACAGAACACAGATACGCAGTATTTT. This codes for CASSLQNTDTQYF.

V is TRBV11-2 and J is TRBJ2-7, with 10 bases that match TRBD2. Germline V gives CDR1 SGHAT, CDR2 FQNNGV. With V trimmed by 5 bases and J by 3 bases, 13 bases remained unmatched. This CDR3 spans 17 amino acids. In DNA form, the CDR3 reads TGTGCCAGCAGCCCAAACCGATGGACTAGCGGCTTCTACGAGCAGTACTTC. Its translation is CASSPNRWTSGFYEQYF.

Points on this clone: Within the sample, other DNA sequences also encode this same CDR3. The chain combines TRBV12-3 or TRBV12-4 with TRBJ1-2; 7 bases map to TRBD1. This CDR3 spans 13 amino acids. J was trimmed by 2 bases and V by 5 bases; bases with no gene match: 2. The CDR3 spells CASSLTGNYGYTF. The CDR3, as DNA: TGTGCCAGCAGTCTGACAGGGAACTATGGCTACACCTTC.

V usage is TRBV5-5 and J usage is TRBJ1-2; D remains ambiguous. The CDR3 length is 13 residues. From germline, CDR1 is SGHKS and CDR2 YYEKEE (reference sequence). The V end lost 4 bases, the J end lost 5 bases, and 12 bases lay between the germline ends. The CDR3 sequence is CASSISSDYGYTF. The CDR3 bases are TGTGCCAGCAGCATCTCGTCAGATTATGGCTACACCTTC.